This TCR beta chain was recovered during a study of tumor and adjacent non-tumor tissue in lung cancer. For the study at large: Around 4.2 million productive TCRbeta reads were obtained per sample on average.

Whole-study results and caveats: Tumor repertoires had a smaller top 100 clone share than normal lung.

In its sample, this clonotype was seen a few times. Its antigen remains unknown. One end of the junction varies from germline; a read error may be responsible. No cell sorting was done before RNA was extracted from the tissue. More than 3 cm separated this lung sample from the edge of the tumor. Between August and November 2014, newly diagnosed, chemotherapy-naive lung cancer patients underwent thoracic surgery in China. A modified ARM-PCR protocol with three rounds of nested PCR amplified TCRbeta. Each CDR3 protein gets one entry after TCRdb re-called the multiplex PCR reads with MiXCR. The table records 60,000 to 90,000 distinct CDR3 sequences, about two thirds of them present only once. The source material was distant non-tumor lung tissue. This TCR derives from a woman in her forties or fifties with non-small cell lung cancer.

This chain's CDR3 is CASSGAGRSSHNEQFF. The CDR3, as DNA: TGTGCCAGCAGTGGGGCGGGGAGAAGCTCCCACAATGAGCAGTTCTTC. J is TRBJ2-1 and V is TRBV6-6; D may be TRBD2 (6 bases). Germline-derived CDR1 and CDR2 are MNHNY and SVGAGI (reference sequence). The CDR3 covers 16 residues.